The 26 T cell receptor beta chains below all came from one sample that was sequenced in a study of blood T cell repertoires in COVID-19. TCRdb keeps only in-frame clones here, not all; method: immunoSEQ multiplex PCR. The table lists around 35,000 clones, 75% to 90% of them singletons. The sequenced material came from peripheral blood. The receptor source for this set is a human donor in a cohort sampled during active COVID-19.

The chain has TRBV10-3 and TRBJ2-3, with D perhaps TRBD2 (5 bases). Germline V gives CDR1 ENHRY, CDR2 SYGVKD. The CDR3 runs 14 residues. Trimming took off 7 bases at V and 0 bases at J, with 11 bases between the two ends. The CDR3 protein is CAITGKASTDTQYF. As DNA, the CDR3 is TGTGCCATCACGGGGAAGGCTAGCACAGATACGCAGTATTTT.

This chain connects TRBV27 to TRBJ2-7; 9 nucleotides agree with TRBD1. The CDR3 has 14 residues. CDR1 is MNHEY, CDR2 SMNVEV, per germline (reference sequence). Germline trimming cut 4 bases from V and 1 base from J; bases unmatched to any gene: 2. The CDR3 here is CASSSTGGSYEQYF. As DNA, the CDR3 is TGTGCCAGCAGTTCGACAGGGGGGTCCTACGAGCAGTACTTC.

This chain connects TRBV4-2 to TRBJ2-3, with a possible D match to TRBD2 (6 bases). The CDR3 has 17 amino acids. CDR1 and CDR2 (germline): LGHNA, YNFKEQ. Trimming left V 4 bases short and J 0 bases short, with 17 bases between. The CDR3 region is CASSPPRGTGSTDTQYF. The CDR3 coding sequence is TGTGCCAGCAGCCCCCCCCGCGGGACTGGGAGCACAGATACGCAGTATTTT.

The rearrangement joins TRBV27 to TRBJ2-7; D call uncertain. The CDR3 totals 14 residues. V lost 3 bases, J lost 3 bases, and 12 bases lay in between. The germline V gene encodes CDR1 MNHEY and CDR2 SMNVEV (reference sequence). This CDR3 is CASSFETPGYEQYF. The CDR3 region has the DNA TGTGCCAGCAGTTTTGAGACACCCGGCTACGAGCAGTACTTC.

V is TRBV7-2 and J is TRBJ2-1; a possible D gene is TRBD1 (6 bases). Between the trimmed V and J ends, which lost 1 base and 10 bases, there was a span of 11 bases. The CDR3 has 13 residues. From germline, CDR1 is SGHTA and CDR2 FQGNSA. The CDR3 spells CASSLGSGVEQFF. The CDR3 nucleotides read TGTGCCAGCAGCTTAGGGTCAGGGGTGGAGCAGTTCTTC.

This chain links TRBV30 with TRBJ1-3, with TRBD1 identical over 9 bases. After removal of 5 bases from V and 5 bases from J, the junction contained 7 bases not matched to a gene. The CDR3 runs 14 residues. Germline V gene sequence: CDR1 GTSNPN, CDR2 SVGIG (reference sequence). The CDR3 nucleotides read TGTGCCTGGGCACAGGGGGCGCGCCGAAACACCATATATTTT. Translated, it gives CAWAQGARRNTIYF.

The CDR3 here is CASSYRRDRGGNEKLFF. The CDR3 nucleotides read TGTGCCAGCTCATACCGGCGGGACAGGGGGGGAAATGAAAAACTGTTTTTT. This chain links TRBV18 with TRBJ1-4; TRBD1 matches at 11 bases. This CDR3 contains 17 residues. CDR1 is KGHSH, CDR2 LQKENI, per germline. With 5 bases clipped from V and 5 bases from J, the junction kept 10 bases outside the gene matches.

This chain connects TRBV2 to TRBJ2-5; 12 nucleotides line up with TRBD2. CDR3 length: 18 amino acids. Germline-derived CDR1 and CDR2 are SNHLY and FYNNEI. The junction had 17 bases not matched to a gene; V was cut back by 10 bases and J by 2 bases. CDR3: CATLRTPRTSGDQETQYF. The CDR3 nucleotides are TGTGCCACCCTTAGGACCCCCCGGACTAGCGGGGATCAAGAGACCCAGTACTTC.

This sequence joins TRBV7-8 and TRBJ2-2; D is possibly TRBD2 (7 bases). The germline gives CDR1 SGHVS, CDR2 FQNEAQ. The V end was cut by 2 bases, the J end by 2 bases, with 15 bases between. The CDR3 consists of 17 residues. As DNA, the CDR3 is TGTGCCAGCAGCTTACGCGCGGGGGCCCGAAACACCGGGGAGCTGTTTTTT. Its translation is CASSLRAGARNTGELFF. The whole variable domain, filled in from reference TRBV7-8 and TRBJ2-2, reads GAGVSQSPRYKVAKRGQDVALRCDPISGHVSLFWYQQALGQGPEFLTYFQNEAQLDKSGLPSDRFFAERPEGSVSTLKIQRTQQEDSAVYLCASSLRAGARNTGELFFGEGSRLTVL.

This chain links TRBV7-9 with TRBJ2-7, with 8 nucleotides matching TRBD1. V lost 7 bases to trimming and J lost 2 bases; unmatched junction nucleotides: 7. Germline V CDR1 and CDR2: SEHNR, FQNEAQ (reference sequence). The CDR3 totals 14 residues. Here the CDR3 DNA reads TGTGCCAGCATGCAGGGGGCAGGGCCCTACGAGCAGTACTTC. This codes for CASMQGAGPYEQYF.

The chain is built from TRBV6-5 and TRBJ2-1; 7 bases match TRBD2. The CDR3 runs to 15 residues. V dropped 6 bases and J dropped 3; count of bases not matched to a gene: 8. The V gene's germline CDR1 is MNHEY and CDR2 SVGAGI. The CDR3 coding sequence is TGTGCCAGCAGCTCTATACAGCGGGACTACAATGAGCAGTTCTTC. Residues: CASSSIQRDYNEQFF.

The chain has TRBV10-2 and TRBJ2-7; D may be TRBD1 (6 bases). Germline CDR1 is WSHSY and CDR2 is SAAADI. The V gene lost 0 bases and the J gene lost 2 bases, with 11 bases spanning the gap. This CDR3 has 15 residues. The CDR3 sequence: CASSESDRSPYEQYF. The CDR3 DNA is TGCGCCAGCAGTGAGTCGGACAGATCCCCCTACGAGCAGTACTTC.

This chain links TRBV6-6 with TRBJ1-2, with a tentative D call TRBD1 (5 bases). The V gene's germline CDR1 is MNHNY and CDR2 SVGAGI (reference sequence). This CDR3 contains 16 residues. With 2 bases removed from V and 6 bases from J, the gap between germline ends came to 19 bases. The CDR3 sequence: CASSYESGSGSDGYTF. CDR3 in DNA: TGTGCCAGCAGTTACGAGAGTGGGTCAGGGTCCGATGGCTACACCTTC.

The gene calls are TRBV28 and TRBJ2-3; 7 bases match TRBD2. Trimming cost V 6 bases and J 0 bases; bases outside gene matches: 3. Germline CDR1 reads MDHEN; CDR2 reads SYDVKM. CDR3 length equals 14 residues. This chain's CDR3 is CASSSGESTDTQYF. CDR3 sequence (DNA): TGTGCCAGCAGCAGCGGGGAAAGCACAGATACGCAGTATTTT.

This chain links TRBV7-9 with TRBJ2-5; perhaps TRBD1 as D (6 bases). Germline loops: CDR1 SEHNR, CDR2 FQNEAQ (reference sequence). The CDR3 runs to 15 residues. V was pared by 1 base and J by 0 bases, with 9 bases between. In DNA form, the CDR3 reads TGTGCCAGCAGCTTAGGCGGACAGTACCAAGAGACCCAGTACTTC. As protein: CASSLGGQYQETQYF.

The chain recombines TRBV27 with TRBJ1-2; 7 bases agree with TRBD1. The germline V gene has CDR1 MNHEY and CDR2 SMNVEV (reference sequence). The CDR3 spans 13 residues. The trim removed 5 bases at V and 8 bases at J, leaving 8 bases unmatched. The CDR3 loop reads CASSPQGGSGYTF. The CDR3 DNA reads as TGTGCCAGCAGTCCCCAGGGGGGTTCGGGCTACACCTTC.

The chain couples TRBV2 to TRBJ1-1; 12 bases are shared with TRBD1. The CDR3 is 16 amino acids. The ends lost 3 bases at V and 4 bases at J; junction bases unmatched: 6. Germline V CDR1 and CDR2: SNHLY, FYNNEI. DNA of the CDR3: TGTGCCAGCAGTGAGGGGACAGGGGGCCTTGTCACTGAAGCTTTCTTT. Amino acids: CASSEGTGGLVTEAFF.

This clone came up once. The chain combines TRBV7-2 with TRBJ1-3; D not certain. Trimming took off 2 bases at V and 0 bases at J, with 8 bases between the two ends. This CDR3 comprises 15 residues. Per germline, CDR1 SGHTA and CDR2 FQGNSA. The CDR3 spells CASSLLTVSGNTIYF. The CDR3 DNA is TGTGCCAGCAGCTTACTTACAGTCTCTGGAAACACCATATATTTT.

The chain has TRBV6-5 and TRBJ2-7; 13 nucleotides align to TRBD2. V shed 6 bases, J shed 5 bases, and the junction held 4 bases outside the gene matches. The CDR3 sequence is 14 residues long. Germline V gene data show CDR1 as MNHEY and CDR2 as SVGAGI. The CDR3 nucleotides read TGTGCCAGCAGCCGGACTAGCGGGAGCCACGAGCAGTACTTC. Translation gives CASSRTSGSHEQYF.

The chain is built from TRBV18 and TRBJ1-1; no firm D call. Germline assignment: CDR1 KGHSH and CDR2 LQKENI. The CDR3 has 13 residues. Trimming stripped 3 bases from V and 1 base from J, with 6 bases between. The CDR3 DNA is TGTGCCAGCTCACCGGCCGCGAACACTGAAGCTTTCTTT. Translation gives CASSPAANTEAFF.

V is TRBV6-6 and J is TRBJ1-2; D gene uncertain. Trimming stripped 2 bases from V and 3 bases from J, with 10 bases between. Germline-derived CDR1 and CDR2 are MNHNY and SVGAGI (reference sequence). This CDR3 contains 14 residues. The CDR3 coding sequence is TGTGCCAGCAGTTACGGTGGACTCCACTATGGCTACACCTTC. Translating gives CASSYGGLHYGYTF.

The chain is built from TRBV2 and TRBJ1-4, with D hard to call. The CDR3 contains 15 residues. Looked up from germline, CDR1 is SNHLY and CDR2 is FYNNEI. The ends were cut back, 2 bases at V and 3 bases at J, with 10 bases in the middle. This CDR3 is CASSEPSTANEKLFF. The CDR3, as DNA: TGTGCCAGCAGTGAACCCTCCACGGCTAATGAAAAACTGTTTTTT.

The chain combines TRBV6-5 with TRBJ1-6; 9 bases align to TRBD1. In germline, CDR1 is MNHEY, CDR2 SVGAGI. With 0 bases clipped from V and 9 bases from J, the junction kept 6 bases outside the gene matches. The CDR3 covers 16 residues. The CDR3 nucleotides read TGTGCCAGCAGTTACTCAGTAGGACAGGGGACTTCACCCCTCCACTTT. Translated, it gives CASSYSVGQGTSPLHF.

The chain links TRBV7-8 to TRBJ2-7; tentatively, D is TRBD1 (6 bases). V lost 1 base to trimming and J lost 7 bases, with 17 bases between them. The CDR3 runs 15 residues. Germline V gene lookup returns CDR1 SGHVS and CDR2 FQNEAQ. CDR3 amino acids: CASSLEFVRGGEQYF. The CDR3 nucleotides read TGTGCCAGCAGCTTAGAGTTCGTCAGGGGTGGGGAGCAGTACTTC.

The J gene is TRBJ2-5, the V gene TRBV5-1, with D maybe TRBD2 (6 bases). V was pared by 0 bases and J by 4 bases, with 10 bases between. The CDR3 runs 14 residues. Germline-derived CDR1 and CDR2 are SGHRS and YFSETQ. CDR3 in amino acids: CASSLGRGSETQYF. As DNA, the CDR3 is TGCGCCAGCAGCTTGGGTCGGGGGTCAGAGACCCAGTACTTC.

The chain carries TRBV7-2 and TRBJ2-2; 9 bases agree with TRBD1. The V segment lost 4 bases and the J segment 7 bases; nucleotides outside the gene matches: 4. The CDR3 is made up of 14 amino acids. CDR1 SGHTA and CDR2 FQGNSA come from the germline V gene. The chain's CDR3 is CASSSGQGSGELFF. CDR3 DNA sequence: TGTGCCAGCAGCTCGGGACAGGGTAGCGGGGAGCTGTTTTTT.